The 25 T cell receptor beta chains below were found in one sample sequenced in a study of brain T cells in children with intractable seizures. Clones were read by immunoSEQ multiplex PCR, and TCRdb kept only the in-frame ones, dropping some. The sample holds tens of thousands of clones, 90% to 95% seen once. Sequences were derived from peripheral blood, sampled at surgery. These receptors originate from a boy less than two years old with tuberous sclerosis and intractable seizures.

The chain recombines TRBV20-1 with TRBJ2-7; a weak D match, TRBD2 (5 bases). This CDR3 has 11 residues. Trimming pared 6 bases from V and 4 bases from J, leaving 10 bases between. CDR1 and CDR2 from the germline V gene are DFQATT and SNEGSKA (reference sequence). CDR3 protein: CSAPTTYEQYF. CDR3 sequence (DNA): TGCAGTGCCCCGACTACTTACGAGCAGTACTTC.

This chain links TRBV29-1 with TRBJ2-7; D is perhaps TRBD2 (7 bases). CDR3 length equals 14 residues. Trimming left V 5 bases short and J 2 bases short, with 16 bases between. The germline gives CDR1 SQVTM, CDR2 ANQGSEA. CDR3 protein: CSVQKGGGPYEQYF. CDR3 coding DNA: TGCAGCGTTCAAAAAGGGGGGGGACCCTACGAGCAGTACTTC.

The rearrangement links TRBV7-9 to TRBJ1-2; D may be TRBD1 (6 bases). The germline V gene encodes CDR1 SEHNR and CDR2 FQNEAQ (reference sequence). With 5 bases removed from V and 4 bases from J, the gap between germline ends came to 17 bases. The CDR3 has 15 residues. DNA of the CDR3: TGTGCCAGCAGCCCTCCGGGACAATCTGTCTATGGCTACACCTTC. Translation: CASSPPGQSVYGYTF. The full variable domain, its missing parts supplied by reference TRBV7-9 and TRBJ1-2, is DTGVSQNPRHKITKRGQNVTFRCDPISEHNRLYWYRQTLGQGPEFLTYFQNEAQLEKSRLLSDRFSAERPKGSFSTLEIQRTEQGDSAMYLCASSPPGQSVYGYTFGSGTRLTVV.

The chain joins TRBV25-1 to TRBJ2-3; either TRBD1 or TRBD2 may fit D (6 bases each). V was cut by 4 bases and J by 0 bases, with 20 bases left in between. The CDR3 is 18 residues long. From germline, CDR1 is MGHDK and CDR2 SYGVNS. The CDR3 region has the DNA TGTGCCAGCAGTGCCCATCCGGGGGCTGGGACTAGCACAGATACGCAGTATTTT. It specifies CASSAHPGAGTSTDTQYF.

The chain combines TRBV15 with TRBJ1-5, with D possibly matching TRBD1 (5 bases). The CDR3 has 17 amino acids. V gave up 3 bases and J gave up 4 bases, with 19 bases separating them. Per germline, CDR1 LNHNV and CDR2 YYDKDF (reference sequence). The CDR3 region has the DNA TGTGCCACCAGCAGCGGAGATGGAGGAGGGGATAATCAGCCCCAGCATTTT. This codes for CATSSGDGGGDNQPQHF.

The rearrangement uses TRBV11-3 and TRBJ2-7; no definite D call. The germline gives CDR1 SGHNT, CDR2 YENEEA. This CDR3 is built from 16 residues. The V and J ends lost 5 bases and 2 bases respectively, with 19 bases between them. The CDR3 reads CASSETPGPPPYEQYF. In DNA, the CDR3 is TGTGCCAGCAGCGAGACGCCAGGTCCGCCACCCTACGAGCAGTACTTC.

The chain uses TRBV19 and TRBJ1-3, with TRBD1 identical over 7 bases. Germline CDR1 LNHDA, CDR2 SQIVND (reference sequence). This CDR3 region has 21 residues. Unmatched junction bases numbered 21, after V lost 4 bases and J lost 0 bases. For the CDR3, the DNA is TGTGCCAGTAGTAATCTGCCTCGGGGGACAGTCCCGTATTTCTCTGGAAACACCATATATTTT. It codes for CASSNLPRGTVPYFSGNTIYF.

This clone was seen a few times. The rearrangement joins TRBV30 to TRBJ1-2; maybe TRBD1 (5 bases). The V gene lost 6 bases and the J gene lost 3 bases, with 11 bases spanning the gap. The CDR3 length is 12 residues. Germline V CDR1 and CDR2: GTSNPN, SVGIG (reference sequence). The CDR3 bases are TGTGCCTGCGGGGCAGGTCACTATGGCTACACCTTC. It yields the protein CACGAGHYGYTF.

V usage is TRBV9 and J usage is TRBJ2-1, with a weak D call TRBD1 (6 bases). The V end was cut by 7 bases, the J end by 1 base, with 9 bases between. There are 13 residues in the CDR3. Germline V CDR1 and CDR2: SGDLS, YYNGEE. The CDR3 loop reads CASGGSSYNEQFF. The CDR3 bases are TGTGCCAGCGGGGGCTCTTCCTACAATGAGCAGTTCTTC.

The genes are TRBV19 and TRBJ1-1; D remains ambiguous. Trimming took 3 bases from V and 1 from J, leaving 15 bases between them. This CDR3 has 16 amino acids. Germline CDR1 is LNHDA and CDR2 is SQIVND (reference sequence). The CDR3 here is CASSILTWEENTEAFF. DNA for the CDR3: TGTGCCAGTAGTATCCTTACCTGGGAAGAGAACACTGAAGCTTTCTTT.

This clone occurred once. The chain has TRBV19 and TRBJ1-4, with TRBD1 identical over 7 bases. The V gene's germline CDR1 is LNHDA and CDR2 SQIVND (reference sequence). J gave up 6 bases and V 3 bases, and 10 bases lay outside the gene matches. CDR3 length: 16 amino acids. CDR3 loop: CASSIPAGGNDEKLFF. In DNA form, the CDR3 reads TGTGCCAGTAGTATCCCCGCAGGGGGAAATGATGAAAAACTGTTTTTT.

The V and J genes are TRBV7-9 and TRBJ2-1; 8 nucleotides agree with TRBD2. The junction had 9 bases not matched to a gene; V was cut back by 5 bases and J by 6 bases. The CDR3 sequence is 15 residues long. Germline V CDR1 and CDR2: SEHNR, FQNEAQ (reference sequence). In DNA form, the CDR3 reads TGTGCCAGCAGCAAGATAGCGGGGCAGGGCAATGAGCAGTTCTTC. Amino acids: CASSKIAGQGNEQFF.

This chain uses TRBV19 with TRBJ2-7; D is possibly TRBD2 (5 bases). The CDR3 is 13 residues long. V lost 2 bases and J lost 3, with 8 bases in between. Per the germline V gene, CDR1 is LNHDA and CDR2 is SQIVND (reference sequence). CDR3 protein: CASSIFGSYEQYF. For the CDR3, the DNA is TGTGCCAGTAGTATATTTGGGAGCTACGAGCAGTACTTC.

The chain joins TRBV7-2 to TRBJ2-5; D is unresolved. From germline, CDR1 is SGHTA and CDR2 FQGNSA. CDR3 length: 12 amino acids. With 5 bases removed from V and 5 bases from J, the gap between germline ends came to 9 bases. The CDR3 bases are TGTGCCAGCAGCCCTGAGTGGGAGACCCAGTACTTC. Encoded protein: CASSPEWETQYF.

The genes are TRBV30 and TRBJ1-3, with a possible D match to TRBD1 (6 bases). There are 14 residues in the CDR3. The germline CDR1 and CDR2 sequences are GTSNPN and SVGIG (reference sequence). V dropped 0 bases and J dropped 0 bases, with 6 bases sitting between them. For the CDR3, the DNA is TGTGCCTGGAGTGTCAGGGGCTCTGGAAACACCATATATTTT. It yields the protein CAWSVRGSGNTIYF.

Only a few counts were recorded for this clone. The V call is TRBV3-1 (or the pseudogene TRBV3-2), the J call TRBJ2-2, with a possible D match to TRBD2 (6 bases). The CDR3 totals 15 residues. Germline assignment: CDR1 LGHDT and CDR2 YNNKEL (reference sequence). V was cut by 4 bases and J by 4 bases, with 13 bases left in between. CDR3 sequence reads: CASSPEGLITGELFF. CDR3 bases: TGTGCCAGCAGCCCAGAGGGACTTATCACCGGGGAGCTGTTTTTT.

The CDR3: CASSQGRQNTGELFF. The CDR3 nucleotides read TGTGCCAGTAGTCAGGGCCGCCAGAACACCGGGGAGCTGTTTTTT. The chain has TRBV19 and TRBJ2-2; D possibly corresponds to TRBD1 (5 bases). Germline values: CDR1 LNHDA, CDR2 SQIVND (reference sequence). CDR3 length equals 15 residues. Trimming removed 5 bases from V and 1 base from J, with 11 bases in between.

This chain connects TRBV2 to TRBJ2-7; 7 bases agree with TRBD1. Germline assignment: CDR1 SNHLY and CDR2 FYNNEI. The CDR3 is 15 residues long. The V gene end was trimmed by 5 bases and the J gene end by 0 bases; junction bases not matched to a gene: 7. The CDR3 DNA is TGTGCCAGCAGTCGACAAAGACAGGGCTCCTACGAGCAGTACTTC. This encodes CASSRQRQGSYEQYF.

The chain joins TRBV5-1 to TRBJ2-7, with 12 bases fitting TRBD2. Germline V gene sequence: CDR1 SGHRS, CDR2 YFSETQ. The CDR3 length is 18 residues. Unmatched junction bases numbered 7, after V lost 0 bases and J lost 0 bases. CDR3 coding DNA: TGCGCCAGCAGCTTGGCGACTAGCGGGAGTATTAACTCCTACGAGCAGTACTTC. This encodes CASSLATSGSINSYEQYF.

The CDR3 spells CASSVDGLANEQYF. The CDR3 DNA is TGTGCCAGCAGCGTAGACGGACTAGCTAACGAGCAGTACTTC. The chain links TRBV9 to TRBJ2-7; 8 nucleotides agree with TRBD2. CDR1 SGDLS and CDR2 YYNGEE come from the germline V gene. J lost 5 bases, V lost 0 bases, and 4 bases had no gene match. The CDR3 loop spans 14 amino acids.

This chain connects TRBV10-3 to TRBJ2-5, with D possibly matching TRBD1 (6 bases). CDR3 length: 14 residues. Trimming cost V 0 bases and J 6 bases, with 11 bases left between them. Germline V gene lookup returns CDR1 ENHRY and CDR2 SYGVKD. DNA of the CDR3: TGTGCCATCAGTGAGTCGGCAGGGACAAAGACCCAGTACTTC. As protein: CAISESAGTKTQYF.

The chain couples TRBV2 to TRBJ2-7; 9 positions agree with TRBD1. This CDR3 is 13 amino acids long. Trimming cost V 4 bases and J 6 bases; bases outside gene matches: 4. Germline V lookup: CDR1 SNHLY, CDR2 FYNNEI. DNA for the CDR3: TGTGCCAGCAGTGGAGGGACAGGGATCGAGCAGTACTTC. It yields the protein CASSGGTGIEQYF.

The rearrangement joins TRBV24-1 to TRBJ2-5, with D maybe TRBD1 (5 bases). Deletions cut 6 bases from V and 3 bases from J, with 7 bases between. Germline V CDR1 and CDR2: KGHDR, SFDVKD. The CDR3 sequence is 12 residues long. CDR3: CATSLTEETQYF. Here the CDR3 DNA reads TGTGCCACCAGTTTGACAGAAGAGACCCAGTACTTC.

Written as DNA, the CDR3 is TGTGCCAGCAGCCCCCGGGTCCAGAACACTGAAGCTTTCTTT. This codes for CASSPRVQNTEAFF. The V and J genes are TRBV9 and TRBJ1-1; D not resolved. The CDR3 is 14 residues long. Germline CDR1 SGDLS, CDR2 YYNGEE. Trimming left V 4 bases short and J 1 base short, with 11 bases between.

The V call is TRBV29-1, the J call TRBJ2-7, with D perhaps matching TRBD1 or TRBD2 (5 bases each). V shed 3 bases and J shed 2 bases, with 14 bases lying between them. Germline V gene data show CDR1 as SQVTM and CDR2 as ANQGSEA. The CDR3 length is 14 residues. The CDR3 region is CSVELWDRAYEQYF. As DNA, the CDR3 is TGCAGCGTTGAGTTGTGGGACCGCGCCTACGAGCAGTACTTC.